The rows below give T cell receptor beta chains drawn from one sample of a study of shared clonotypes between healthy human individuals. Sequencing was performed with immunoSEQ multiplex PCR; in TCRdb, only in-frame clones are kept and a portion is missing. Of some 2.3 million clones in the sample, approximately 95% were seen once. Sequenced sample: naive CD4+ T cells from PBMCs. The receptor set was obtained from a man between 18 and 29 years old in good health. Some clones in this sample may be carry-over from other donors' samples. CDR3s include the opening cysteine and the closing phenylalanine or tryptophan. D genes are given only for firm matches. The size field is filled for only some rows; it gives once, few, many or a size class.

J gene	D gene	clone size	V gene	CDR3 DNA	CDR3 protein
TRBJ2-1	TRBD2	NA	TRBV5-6	TGTGCCAGCTTGGTAGGGACTAGCATCCGCAATGAGCAGTTCTTC	CASLVGTSIRNEQFF
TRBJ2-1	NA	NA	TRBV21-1	TGTGCCAGCAGCAGCGGGAACCGTGCAGCAAATGAGCAGTTCTTC	CASSSGNRAANEQFF
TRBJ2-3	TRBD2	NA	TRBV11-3	TGTGCCAGCAGCCCAAAGCCGGGGGGAAGCACAGATACGCAGTATTTT	CASSPKPGGSTDTQYF
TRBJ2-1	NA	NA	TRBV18	TGTGCCAGCTCGTACACCCGCTCCTACAATGAGCAGTTCTTC	CASSYTRSYNEQFF
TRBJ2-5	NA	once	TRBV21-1	TGTGCCAGCAGCAAACCTGGGATGTGGGCCAGTCAAGAGACCCAGTACTTC	CASSKPGMWASQETQYF
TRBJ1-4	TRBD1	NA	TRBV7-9	TGTGCCAGCAGCGGTGGGACAGGGAATGAAAAACTGTTTTTT	CASSGGTGNEKLFF
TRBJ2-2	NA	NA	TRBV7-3	TGTGCCAGCAGTCAGACTTCTAACACCGGGGAGCTGTTTTTT	CASSQTSNTGELFF
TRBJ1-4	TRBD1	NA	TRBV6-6	TGTGCCAGCAGTTACCACAGGGGCGGGGGTGAAAAACTGTTTTTT	CASSYHRGGGEKLFF
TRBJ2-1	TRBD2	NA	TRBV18	TGTGCCAGCTCACCACCAACTAGCGGGAGAAATGAGCAGTTCTTC	CASSPPTSGRNEQFF
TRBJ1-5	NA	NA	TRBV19	TGTGCCAGTAGTATAGCGTGGACCGTCGGTCAGCCCCAGCATTTT	CASSIAWTVGQPQHF
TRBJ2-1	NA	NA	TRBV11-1	TGTGCCAGCAGCTTGCGGAATGAGCAGTTCTTC	CASSLRNEQFF
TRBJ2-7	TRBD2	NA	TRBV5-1	TGCGCCAGCAGCTTGGTGTCTAGCGGGAGCCTTATTTACGAGCAGTACTTC	CASSLVSSGSLIYEQYF